The rows below give T cell receptor beta chains drawn from one sample of a study of post-analysis software for immune sequencing data. MiXCR, applied by TCRdb to the PCR reads, yields one record per CDR3 protein. The table includes approximately 440,000 distinct CDR3 sequences, under 55% detected once. Sequencing input: blood. The source of these receptors is a girl between 10 and 17 years old with multiple sclerosis. The CDR3 runs from the conserved cysteine through the conserved F or W. D genes are given only for firm matches. The size of a clone is reported for some rows only, either as once, few or many, or as a class for expanded clones.

d_call | j_call | v_call | clone_size | cdr3_nt | cdr3_aa
TRBD2 | TRBJ2-5 | TRBV4-1 | - | TGCGCCAGCAGCACACGGGGAGCGGGAGGTCAAGAGACCCAGTACTTC | CASSTRGAGGQETQYF
- | TRBJ2-3 | TRBV6-5 | once | TGTGCCAGCTGTTACACCGGGACTCCGACAGATACGCAGTATTTT | CASCYTGTPTDTQYF
TRBD1 | TRBJ1-1 | TRBV5-1 | - | TGCGCCAGCAGTTGGACAGGGTTTGACACTGAAGCTTTCTTT | CASSWTGFDTEAFF
TRBD2 | TRBJ2-7 | TRBV5-1 | - | TGCGCCAACAGCCCACCACTAGCGGGGAAACAATACGAGCAGTACTTC | CANSPPLAGKQYEQYF
- | TRBJ2-4 | TRBV29-1 | - | TGCGGCGTCCGGACAGTAGCCAAAAACATTCAGTACTTC | CGVRTVAKNIQYF
TRBD2 | TRBJ2-7 | TRBV5-1 | - | TGCGCCAGCAGCTACACCTCCGGACTAGCGGGAAGCTACGAGCAGTACTTC | CASSYTSGLAGSYEQYF
TRBD1 | TRBJ1-5 | TRBV7-9 | - | TGTGCCAGCAGCCGACAGGGCCGGGCTAGCAATCAGCCCCAGCATTTT | CASSRQGRASNQPQHF
TRBD2 | TRBJ2-1 | TRBV6-2/TRBV6-3 | once | TGTGCCAGCAGTTACGTGGGACTAGCGGGAGGAGTCCACAATGAGCAGTTCTTC | CASSYVGLAGGVHNEQFF
- | TRBJ1-5 | TRBV29-1 | few | TGCGCGACTGGGGATAGCAATCAGCCCCAGCATTTT | CATGDSNQPQHF
- | TRBJ1-2 | TRBV28 | few | TGTGCCAGCAGTATTGAGGGATATCCCATAGGGTACTATGGCTACACCTTC | CASSIEGYPIGYYGYTF
TRBD1 | TRBJ2-4 | TRBV2 | - | TGTGCCAGCACCGATGACAGGGGAAAAACCAAAAACATTCAGTACTTC | CASTDDRGKTKNIQYF